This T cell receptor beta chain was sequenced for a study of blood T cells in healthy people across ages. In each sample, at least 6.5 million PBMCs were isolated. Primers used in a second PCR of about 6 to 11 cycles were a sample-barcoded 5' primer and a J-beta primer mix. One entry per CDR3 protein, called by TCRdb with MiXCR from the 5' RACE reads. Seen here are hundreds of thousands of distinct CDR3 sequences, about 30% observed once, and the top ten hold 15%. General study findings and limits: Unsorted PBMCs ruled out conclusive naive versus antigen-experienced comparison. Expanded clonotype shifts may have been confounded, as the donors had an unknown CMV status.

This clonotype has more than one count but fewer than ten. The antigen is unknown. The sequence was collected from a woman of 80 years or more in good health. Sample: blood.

In DNA form, the CDR3 reads TGTGCCAGCAGTTACGACAGGGAGTCCTCCAGCTCCTATAATTCACCCCTCCACTTT. This encodes CASSYDRESSSSYNSPLHF. The chain combines TRBV6-2 or TRBV6-3 with TRBJ1-6, with 7 bases lining up with TRBD1. Germline V CDR1 and CDR2: MNHEY, SVGEGT. There are 19 residues in the CDR3. V shed 2 bases, J shed 0 bases, and the junction held 10 bases outside the gene matches.